Sequencing of this T cell receptor beta chain was carried out in a study of blood T cell repertoires in COVID-19. Turning to the study itself: Material from acute and convalescent COVID-19 was sourced from the United States, Italy and Spain. PBMCs, B-cell-depleted T cells, or T cells were the source of the cDNA or gDNA that made up the material.

In the study's own analysis: Estimates of nucleated cell counts were drawn from the amplification of reference gene primers. Clones were read by immunoSEQ multiplex PCR, and TCRdb kept only the in-frame ones, dropping some. V and J calls and clone size are as listed in that table; D and trimming were resolved from the DNA. The data contain some 300,000 clones, approximately 88% of them seen just once; the ten biggest clones take up over 6%. The CDR3 covers 16 residues. V was shortened by 2 bases and J by 6 bases, with 18 bases between the two germline ends. Looked up from germline, CDR1 is SGHNT and CDR2 is YENEEA.

The chain links TRBV11-3 to TRBJ2-3; perhaps TRBD1 as D (6 bases). The TCR sequence derives from a woman aged 25 to 45 who had recovered from COVID-19. The sequenced sample consisted of peripheral blood. Written as DNA, the CDR3 is TGTGCCAGCAGCTTACGGCAGGGGTCTTCTCTGGATACGCAGTATTTT. Its translation: CASSLRQGSSLDTQYF.